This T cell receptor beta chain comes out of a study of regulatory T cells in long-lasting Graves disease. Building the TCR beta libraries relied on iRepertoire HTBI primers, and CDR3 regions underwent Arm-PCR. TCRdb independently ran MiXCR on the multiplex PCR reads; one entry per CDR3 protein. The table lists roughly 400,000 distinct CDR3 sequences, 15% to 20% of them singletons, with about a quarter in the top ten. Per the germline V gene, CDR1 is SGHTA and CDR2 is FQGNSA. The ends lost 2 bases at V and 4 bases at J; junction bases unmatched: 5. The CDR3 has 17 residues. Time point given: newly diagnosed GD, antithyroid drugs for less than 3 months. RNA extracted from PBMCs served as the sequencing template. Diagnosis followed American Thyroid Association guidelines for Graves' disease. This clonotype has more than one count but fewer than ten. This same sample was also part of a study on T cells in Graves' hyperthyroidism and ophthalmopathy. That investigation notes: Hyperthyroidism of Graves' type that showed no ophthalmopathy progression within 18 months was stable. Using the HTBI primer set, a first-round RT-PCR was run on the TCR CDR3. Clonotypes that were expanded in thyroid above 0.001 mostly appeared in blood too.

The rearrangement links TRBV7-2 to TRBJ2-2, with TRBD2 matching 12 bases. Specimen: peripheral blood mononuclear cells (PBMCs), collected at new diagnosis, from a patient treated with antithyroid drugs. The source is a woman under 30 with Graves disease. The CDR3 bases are TGTGCCAGCAGCTTAATGCTAGCGGGAGGGGGCACCGGGGAGCTGTTTTTT. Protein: CASSLMLAGGGTGELFF.